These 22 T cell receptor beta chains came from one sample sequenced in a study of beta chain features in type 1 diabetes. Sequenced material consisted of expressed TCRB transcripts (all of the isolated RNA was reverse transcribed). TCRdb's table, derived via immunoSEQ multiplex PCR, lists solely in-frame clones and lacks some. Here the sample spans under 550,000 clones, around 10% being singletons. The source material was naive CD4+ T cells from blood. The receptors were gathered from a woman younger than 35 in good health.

The DNA for the CDR3 is TGTGCCAGCAGTGCCTTGACTAGCAGCTCCTACGAGCAGTACTTC. Its protein is CASSALTSSSYEQYF. The chain uses TRBV6-1 and TRBJ2-7; 7 bases align to TRBD2. V was pared by 4 bases and J by 0 bases, with 6 bases of the junction left unmatched. The CDR3 has 15 residues. CDR1 is MNHNS, CDR2 SASEGT, per germline.

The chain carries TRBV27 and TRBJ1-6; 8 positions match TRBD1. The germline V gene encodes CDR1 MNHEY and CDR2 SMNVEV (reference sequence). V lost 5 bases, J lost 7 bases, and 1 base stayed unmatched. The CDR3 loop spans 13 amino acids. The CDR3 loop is CASSRTGNSPLHF. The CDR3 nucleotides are TGTGCCAGCAGTCGGACAGGGAATTCACCCCTCCACTTT.

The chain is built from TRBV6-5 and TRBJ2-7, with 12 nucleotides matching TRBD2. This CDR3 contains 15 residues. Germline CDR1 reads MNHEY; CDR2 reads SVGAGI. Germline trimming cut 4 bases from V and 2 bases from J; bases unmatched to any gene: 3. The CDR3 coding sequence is TGTGCCAGCAGTTCCAGACTAGCGGGGGCCTACGAGCAGTACTTC. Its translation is CASSSRLAGAYEQYF.

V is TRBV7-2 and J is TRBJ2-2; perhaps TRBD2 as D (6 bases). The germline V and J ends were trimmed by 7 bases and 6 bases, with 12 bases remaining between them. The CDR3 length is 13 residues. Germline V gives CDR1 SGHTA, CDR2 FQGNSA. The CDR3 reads CASTWRVPGELFF. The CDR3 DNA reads TGTGCCAGCACCTGGAGGGTGCCCGGGGAGCTGTTTTTT.

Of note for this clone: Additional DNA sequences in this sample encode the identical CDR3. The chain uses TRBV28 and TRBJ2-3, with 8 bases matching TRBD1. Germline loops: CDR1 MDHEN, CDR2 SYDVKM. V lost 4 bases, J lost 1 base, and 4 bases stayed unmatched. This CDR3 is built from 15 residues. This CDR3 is CASSSPGQGTDTQYF. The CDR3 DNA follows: TGTGCCAGCAGTTCCCCGGGACAGGGCACAGATACGCAGTATTTT.

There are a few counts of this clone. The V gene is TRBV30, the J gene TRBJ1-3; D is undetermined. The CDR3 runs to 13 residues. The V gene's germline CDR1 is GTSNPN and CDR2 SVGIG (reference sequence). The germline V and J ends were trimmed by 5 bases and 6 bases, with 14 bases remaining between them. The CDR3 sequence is CAWSAGLANTIYF. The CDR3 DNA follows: TGTGCCTGGTCCGCCGGGCTGGCAAACACCATATATTTT.

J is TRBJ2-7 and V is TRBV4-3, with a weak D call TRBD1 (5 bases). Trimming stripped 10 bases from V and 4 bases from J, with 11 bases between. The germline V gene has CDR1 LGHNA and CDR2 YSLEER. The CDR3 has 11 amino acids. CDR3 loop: CATGIGYEQYV. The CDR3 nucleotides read TGCGCCACAGGGATCGGTTACGAGCAGTACGTC.

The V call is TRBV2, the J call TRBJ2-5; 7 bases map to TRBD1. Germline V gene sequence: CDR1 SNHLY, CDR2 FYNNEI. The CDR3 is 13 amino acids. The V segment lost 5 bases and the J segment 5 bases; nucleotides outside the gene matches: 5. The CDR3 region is CASSRQGAETQYF. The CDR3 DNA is TGTGCCAGCAGTAGACAGGGAGCGGAGACCCAGTACTTC.

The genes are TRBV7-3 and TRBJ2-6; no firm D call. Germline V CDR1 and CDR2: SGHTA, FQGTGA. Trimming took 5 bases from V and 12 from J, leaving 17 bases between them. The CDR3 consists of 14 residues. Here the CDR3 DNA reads TGTGCCAGCAGCGCCAAGGCAGGCCCCCTCGTCCTGACTTTC. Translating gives CASSAKAGPLVLTF.

In nucleotides, the CDR3 is TGTGCCATCAGAGACGATGGGCCCTACGAGCAGTACGTC. As protein: CAIRDDGPYEQYV. The chain employs TRBV10-3 and TRBJ2-7, with no clear D. Trimming took off 6 bases at V and 2 bases at J, with 11 bases between the two ends. This CDR3 spans 13 amino acids. Germline V gene sequence: CDR1 ENHRY, CDR2 SYGVKD.

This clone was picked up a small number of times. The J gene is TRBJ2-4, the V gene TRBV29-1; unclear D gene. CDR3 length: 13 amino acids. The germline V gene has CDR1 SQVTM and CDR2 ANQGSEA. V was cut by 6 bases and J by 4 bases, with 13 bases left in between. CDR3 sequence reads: CSVDVGLKNIQYF. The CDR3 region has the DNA TGCAGCGTGGACGTAGGGTTGAAAAACATTCAGTACTTC.

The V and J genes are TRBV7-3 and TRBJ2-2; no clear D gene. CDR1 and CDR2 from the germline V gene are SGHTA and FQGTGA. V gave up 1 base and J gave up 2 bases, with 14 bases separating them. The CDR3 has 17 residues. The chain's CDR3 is CASSLNSRSYNTGELFF. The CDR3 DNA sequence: TGTGCCAGCAGCTTAAACTCCAGGTCCTATAACACCGGGGAGCTGTTTTTT.

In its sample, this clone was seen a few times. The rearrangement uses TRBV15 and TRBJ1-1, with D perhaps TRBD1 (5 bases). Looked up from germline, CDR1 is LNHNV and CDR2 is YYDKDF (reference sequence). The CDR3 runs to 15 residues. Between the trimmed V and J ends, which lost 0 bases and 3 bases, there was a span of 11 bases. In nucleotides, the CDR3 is TGTGCCACCAGCAGAGATATCGGGGGGGACACTGAAGCTTTCTTT. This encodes CATSRDIGGDTEAFF.

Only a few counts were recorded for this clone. This CDR3 reads CASSVGRGRRNTEAFF. The CDR3 bases are TGTGCCAGCAGCGTGGGTAGGGGGCGAAGGAACACTGAAGCTTTCTTT. The chain links TRBV9 to TRBJ1-1; TRBD1 matches at 7 bases. CDR3 length: 16 amino acids. Germline V lookup: CDR1 SGDLS, CDR2 YYNGEE. V lost 2 bases to trimming and J lost 1 base; unmatched junction nucleotides: 8. Filled out from reference TRBV9 and TRBJ1-1, the complete variable domain reads DSGVTQTPKHLITATGQRVTLRCSPRSGDLSVYWYQQSLDQGLQFLIQYYNGEERAKGNILERFSAQQFPDLHSELNLSSLELGDSALYFCASSVGRGRRNTEAFFGQGTRLTVV.

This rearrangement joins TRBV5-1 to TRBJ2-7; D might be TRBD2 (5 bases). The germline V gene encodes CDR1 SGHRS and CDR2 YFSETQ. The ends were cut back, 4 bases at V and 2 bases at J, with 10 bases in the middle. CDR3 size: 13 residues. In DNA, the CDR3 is TGCGCCAGCAGCATGGACGGGGCCTACGAGCAGTACGTC. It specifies CASSMDGAYEQYV.

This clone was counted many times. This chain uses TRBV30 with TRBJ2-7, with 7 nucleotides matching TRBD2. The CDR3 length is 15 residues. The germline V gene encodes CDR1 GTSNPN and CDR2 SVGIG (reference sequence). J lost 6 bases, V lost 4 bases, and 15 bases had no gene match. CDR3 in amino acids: CAWTPAGRELSEQYF. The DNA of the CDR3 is TGTGCCTGGACACCCGCGGGGCGGGAGCTGAGCGAGCAGTACTTC.

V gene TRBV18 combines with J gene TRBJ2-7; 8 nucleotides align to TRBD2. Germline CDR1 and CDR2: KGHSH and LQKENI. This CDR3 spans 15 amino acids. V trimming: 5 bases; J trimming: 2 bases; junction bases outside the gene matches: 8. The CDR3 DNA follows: TGTGCCAGCTCAGCCGCGGGGGGACCCACCTACGAGCAGTACGTC. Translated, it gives CASSAAGGPTYEQYV.

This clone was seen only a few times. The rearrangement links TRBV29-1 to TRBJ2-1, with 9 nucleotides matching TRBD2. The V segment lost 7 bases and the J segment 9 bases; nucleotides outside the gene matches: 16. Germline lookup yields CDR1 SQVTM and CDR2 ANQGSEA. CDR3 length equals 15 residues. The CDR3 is CSAQYLAGLSGEQFF. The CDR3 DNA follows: TGCAGCGCACAATACCTAGCGGGGCTATCGGGTGAGCAGTTCTTC.

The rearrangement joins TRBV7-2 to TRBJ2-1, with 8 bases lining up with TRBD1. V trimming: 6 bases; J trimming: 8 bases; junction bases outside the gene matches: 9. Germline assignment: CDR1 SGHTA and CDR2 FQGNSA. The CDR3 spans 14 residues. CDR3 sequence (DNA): TGTGCCAGCAGATGGACAGGGATCGGGCATGAGCAGTTCTTC. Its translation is CASRWTGIGHEQFF.

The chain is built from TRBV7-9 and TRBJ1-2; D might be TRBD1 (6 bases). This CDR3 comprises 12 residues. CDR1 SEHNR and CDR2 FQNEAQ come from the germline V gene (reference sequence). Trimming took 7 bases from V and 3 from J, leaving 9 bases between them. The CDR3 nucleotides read TGTGCCAGCAACAGGGCGCACTATGGCTACACCTTC. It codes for CASNRAHYGYTF. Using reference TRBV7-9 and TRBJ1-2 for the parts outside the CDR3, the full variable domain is DTGVSQNPRHKITKRGQNVTFRCDPISEHNRLYWYRQTLGQGPEFLTYFQNEAQLEKSRLLSDRFSAERPKGSFSTLEIQRTEQGDSAMYLCASNRAHYGYTFGSGTRLTVV.

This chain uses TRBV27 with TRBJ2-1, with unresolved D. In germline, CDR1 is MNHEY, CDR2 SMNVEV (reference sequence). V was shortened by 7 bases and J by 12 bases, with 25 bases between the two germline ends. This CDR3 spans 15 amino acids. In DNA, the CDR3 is TGTGCCAGCACCCTTTTAGGGTCTAAGGGTTGGGTGCAGTTCTTC. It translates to CASTLLGSKGWVQFF.

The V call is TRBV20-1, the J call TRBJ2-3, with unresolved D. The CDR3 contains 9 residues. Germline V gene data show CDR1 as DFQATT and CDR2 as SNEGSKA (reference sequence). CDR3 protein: CSLGDTQYF. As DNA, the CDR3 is TGCAGCCTTGGAGATACGCAGTATTTT.